Presented here are 4 T cell receptor beta chains from one specimen sequenced in a study of regulatory T cells in long-lasting Graves disease (dated by TCRdb to 2020 to 2023). Per the publication, the time point label means: newly diagnosed GD, antithyroid drugs for less than 3 months. RNA was extracted from PBMCs in TRIzol for both TCR sequencing and RNA sequencing. The library was produced with multiplex PCR. The listed sequencing device is Illumina HiSeq 4000. iRepertoire HTBI primers and Arm-PCR amplification of CDR3 regions were used to construct TCR beta libraries. TCRdb itself trimmed the public reads at Q25 with fastp, ran MiXCR and retained productive beta chains. Identical CDR3 proteins give one entry, which carries the most common genes and DNA. The sample table holds about 420,000 distinct CDR3 sequences, of which around 15% were seen once. The ten largest account for about 23% of the sample.

This sample was shared with a second study, whose subject was T cells in Graves' hyperthyroidism and ophthalmopathy.

The source was peripheral blood mononuclear cells (PBMCs), collected at new diagnosis, from a patient treated with antithyroid drugs. Source of these receptors: a woman aged 18-29 years with Graves disease. Donor details come from another sample of the same person, matched by shared clones.

V is TRBV14 and J is TRBJ1-1; 9 nucleotides align to TRBD1. V dropped 0 bases and J dropped 6; count of bases not matched to a gene: 8. Germline V gene sequence: CDR1 SGHDN, CDR2 FVKESK. The CDR3 is 16 amino acids. In DNA, the CDR3 is TGTGCCAGCAGCCAAGAGGCGAGACAGGGGGGGCCTGAAGCTTTCTTT. It encodes CASSQEARQGGPEAFF.

The gene calls are TRBV6-1 and TRBJ1-3; 7 positions agree with TRBD1. Germline lookup yields CDR1 MNHNS and CDR2 SASEGT. V shed 7 bases and J 2 bases; nucleotides not matched to a gene: 11. The CDR3 runs to 16 residues. CDR3 nucleotide sequence: TGTGCCAGCAAAACCCGACAGGGAAGGACTGGAAACACCATATATTTT. It codes for CASKTRQGRTGNTIYF.

This clonotype appeared many times. This chain uses TRBV20-1 with TRBJ2-3; D remains unclear. The CDR3 sequence is 14 residues long. From germline, CDR1 is DFQATT and CDR2 SNEGSKA (reference sequence). Trimming removed 4 bases from V and 2 bases from J, with 13 bases in between. As DNA, the CDR3 is TGCAGTGCTATCAGGATTCTGCCCACAGATACGCAGTATTTT. It specifies CSAIRILPTDTQYF.

This clonotype showed up just a few times. The rearrangement joins TRBV5-6 to TRBJ1-2; TRBD1 might be the D (5 bases). Germline CDR1 reads SGHDT; CDR2 reads YYEEEE. The CDR3 runs to 13 residues. V lost 3 bases and J 4 bases, leaving 10 bases between the germline ends. DNA of the CDR3: TGTGCCAGCAGCTCTGGGACTAGCTATGGCTACACCTTC. Its translation: CASSSGTSYGYTF.